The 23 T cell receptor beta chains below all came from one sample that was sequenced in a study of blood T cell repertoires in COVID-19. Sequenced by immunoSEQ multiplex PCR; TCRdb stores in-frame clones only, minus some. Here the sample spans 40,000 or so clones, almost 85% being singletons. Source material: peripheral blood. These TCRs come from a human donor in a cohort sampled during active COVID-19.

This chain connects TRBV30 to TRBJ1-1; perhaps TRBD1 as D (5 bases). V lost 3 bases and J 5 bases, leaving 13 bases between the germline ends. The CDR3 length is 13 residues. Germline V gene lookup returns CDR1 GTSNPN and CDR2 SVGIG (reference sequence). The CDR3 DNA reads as TGTGCCTGGAGCTGGCAGGGAAGTACTGAAGCTTTCTTT. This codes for CAWSWQGSTEAFF.

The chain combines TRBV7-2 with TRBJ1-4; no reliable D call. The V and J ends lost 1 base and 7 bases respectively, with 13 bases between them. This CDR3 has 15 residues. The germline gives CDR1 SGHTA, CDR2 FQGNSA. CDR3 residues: CASSLVGGFGEKLFF. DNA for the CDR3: TGTGCCAGCAGCTTAGTGGGAGGTTTTGGTGAAAAACTGTTTTTT.

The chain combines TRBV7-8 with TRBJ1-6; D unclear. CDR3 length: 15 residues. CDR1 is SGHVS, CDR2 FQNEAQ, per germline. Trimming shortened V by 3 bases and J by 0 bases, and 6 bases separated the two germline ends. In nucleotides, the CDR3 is TGTGCCAGCAGCTTCGAGAGCTCCTATAATTCACCCCTCCACTTT. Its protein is CASSFESSYNSPLHF.

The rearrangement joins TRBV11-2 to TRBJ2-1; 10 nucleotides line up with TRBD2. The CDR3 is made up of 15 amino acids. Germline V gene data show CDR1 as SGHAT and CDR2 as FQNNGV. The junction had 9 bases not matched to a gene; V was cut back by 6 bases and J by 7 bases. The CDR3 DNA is TGTGCCAGCAGGACGCTAGCGGGAGTAAGTAATGAGCAGTTCTTC. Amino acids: CASRTLAGVSNEQFF.

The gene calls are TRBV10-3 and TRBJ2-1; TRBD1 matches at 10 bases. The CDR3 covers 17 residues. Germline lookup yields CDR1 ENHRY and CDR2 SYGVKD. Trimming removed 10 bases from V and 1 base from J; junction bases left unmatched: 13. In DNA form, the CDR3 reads TGTGCCACCACCCCCTTGGACAGGGGGAAGTCCTACAATGAGCAGTTCTTC. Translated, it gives CATTPLDRGKSYNEQFF.

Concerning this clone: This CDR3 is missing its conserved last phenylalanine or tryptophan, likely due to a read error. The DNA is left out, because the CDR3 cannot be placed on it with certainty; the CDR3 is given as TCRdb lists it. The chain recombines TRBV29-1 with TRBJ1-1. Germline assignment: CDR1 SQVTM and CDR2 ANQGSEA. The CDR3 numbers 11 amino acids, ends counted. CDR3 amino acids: CSVVRGGSPRL.

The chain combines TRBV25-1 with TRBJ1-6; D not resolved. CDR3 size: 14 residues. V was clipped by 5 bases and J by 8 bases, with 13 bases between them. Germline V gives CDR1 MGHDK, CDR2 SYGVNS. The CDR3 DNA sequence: TGTGCCAGCAGTCAACCCGCGATTTATTCACCCCTCCACTTT. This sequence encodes CASSQPAIYSPLHF.

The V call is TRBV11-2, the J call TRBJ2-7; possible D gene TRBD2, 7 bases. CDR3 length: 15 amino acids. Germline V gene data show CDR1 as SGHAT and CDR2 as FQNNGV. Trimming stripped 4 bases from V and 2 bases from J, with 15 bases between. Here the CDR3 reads CASSWMAGATYEQYF. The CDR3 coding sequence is TGTGCCAGCAGCTGGATGGCGGGGGCCACCTACGAGCAGTACTTC.

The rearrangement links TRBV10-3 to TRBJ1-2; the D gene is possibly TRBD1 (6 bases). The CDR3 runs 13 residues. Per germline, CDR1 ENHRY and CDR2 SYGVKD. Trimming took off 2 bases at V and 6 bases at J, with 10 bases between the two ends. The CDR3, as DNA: TGTGCCATCAGTGAGCCGGGACAAAATGGCTACACCTTC. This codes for CAISEPGQNGYTF.

CDR3 protein: CAWSLGTEQYF. The CDR3 DNA reads TGTGCCTGGTCCCTCGGGACAGAGCAGTACTTC. The chain uses TRBV30 and TRBJ2-7, with D tentatively TRBD1 (6 bases). Trimming pared 5 bases from V and 7 bases from J, leaving 12 bases between. Germline V gene data show CDR1 as GTSNPN and CDR2 as SVGIG (reference sequence). The CDR3 runs 11 residues.

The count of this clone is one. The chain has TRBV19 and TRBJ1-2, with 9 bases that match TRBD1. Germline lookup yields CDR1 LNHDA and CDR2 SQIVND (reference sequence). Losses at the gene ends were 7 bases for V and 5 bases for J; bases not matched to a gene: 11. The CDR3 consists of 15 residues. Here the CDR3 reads CASTPTGGDLYGYTF. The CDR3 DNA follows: TGTGCCAGTACCCCCACAGGGGGCGACTTATATGGCTACACCTTC.

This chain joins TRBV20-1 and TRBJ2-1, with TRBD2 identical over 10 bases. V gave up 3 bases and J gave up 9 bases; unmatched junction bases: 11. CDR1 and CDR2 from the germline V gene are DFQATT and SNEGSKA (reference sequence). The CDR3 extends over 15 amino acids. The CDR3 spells CSASKLAGVVGEQFF. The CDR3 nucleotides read TGCAGTGCTAGTAAGCTAGCGGGAGTGGTGGGTGAGCAGTTCTTC.

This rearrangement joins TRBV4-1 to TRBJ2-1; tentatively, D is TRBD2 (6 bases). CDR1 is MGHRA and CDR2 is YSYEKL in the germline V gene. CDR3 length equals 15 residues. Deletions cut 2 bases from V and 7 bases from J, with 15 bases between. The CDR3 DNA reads TGCGCCAGCAGCCAATCCTGGGGGGAAAGTAATGAGCAGTTCTTC. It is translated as CASSQSWGESNEQFF.

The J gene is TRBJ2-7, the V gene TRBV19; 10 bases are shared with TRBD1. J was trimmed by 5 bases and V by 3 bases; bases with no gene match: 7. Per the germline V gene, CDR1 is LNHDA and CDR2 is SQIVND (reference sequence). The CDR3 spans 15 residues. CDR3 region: CASSILGQGDDEQYF. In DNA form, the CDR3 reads TGTGCCAGTAGTATTCTAGGACAGGGGGACGACGAGCAGTACTTC.

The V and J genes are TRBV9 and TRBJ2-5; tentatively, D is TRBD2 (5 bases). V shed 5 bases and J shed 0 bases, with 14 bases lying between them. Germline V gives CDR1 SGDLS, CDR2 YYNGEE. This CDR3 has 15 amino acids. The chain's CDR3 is CASRAGEGHQETQYF. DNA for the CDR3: TGTGCCAGCAGAGCAGGCGAGGGTCACCAAGAGACCCAGTACTTC.

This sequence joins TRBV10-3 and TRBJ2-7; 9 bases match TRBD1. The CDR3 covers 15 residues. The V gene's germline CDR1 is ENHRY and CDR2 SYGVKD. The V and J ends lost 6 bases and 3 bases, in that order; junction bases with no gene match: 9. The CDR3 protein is CAIRPGQGKVYEQYF. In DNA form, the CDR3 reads TGTGCCATCAGGCCCGGACAGGGGAAAGTCTACGAGCAGTACTTC.

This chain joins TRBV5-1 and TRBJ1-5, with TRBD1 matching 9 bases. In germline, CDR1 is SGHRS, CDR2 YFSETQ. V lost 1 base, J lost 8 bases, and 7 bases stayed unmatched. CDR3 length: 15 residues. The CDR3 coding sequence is TGCGCCAGCAGCTTGTCGGGACAGGGCATAGAGCCCCAGCATTTT. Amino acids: CASSLSGQGIEPQHF.

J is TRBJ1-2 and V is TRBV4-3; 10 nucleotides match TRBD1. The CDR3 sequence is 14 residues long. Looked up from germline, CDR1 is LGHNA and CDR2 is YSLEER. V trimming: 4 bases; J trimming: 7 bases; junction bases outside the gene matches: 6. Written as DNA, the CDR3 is TGCGCCAGCAGCCCCGGGACAGGGGAGATTGGCTACACCTTC. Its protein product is CASSPGTGEIGYTF.

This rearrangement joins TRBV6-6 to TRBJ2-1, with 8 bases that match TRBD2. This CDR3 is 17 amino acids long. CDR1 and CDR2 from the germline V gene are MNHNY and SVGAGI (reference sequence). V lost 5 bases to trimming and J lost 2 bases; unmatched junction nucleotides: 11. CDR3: CASSRLELAVAYNEQFF. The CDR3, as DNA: TGTGCCAGCAGTCGACTAGAACTAGCGGTAGCCTACAATGAGCAGTTCTTC.

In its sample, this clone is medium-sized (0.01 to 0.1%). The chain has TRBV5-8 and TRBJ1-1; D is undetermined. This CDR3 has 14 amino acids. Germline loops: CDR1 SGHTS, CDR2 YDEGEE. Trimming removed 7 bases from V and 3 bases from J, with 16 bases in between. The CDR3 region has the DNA TGTGCCAGCGGAAGTCTCTACAGCTACACTGAAGCTTTCTTT. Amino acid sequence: CASGSLYSYTEAFF.

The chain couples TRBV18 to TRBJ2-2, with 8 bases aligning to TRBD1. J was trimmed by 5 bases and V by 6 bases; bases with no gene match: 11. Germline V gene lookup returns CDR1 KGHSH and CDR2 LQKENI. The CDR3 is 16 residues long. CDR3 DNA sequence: TGTGCCAGCTCCCCCATGGGGGACAGGAGGACCGGGGAGCTGTTTTTT. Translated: CASSPMGDRRTGELFF.

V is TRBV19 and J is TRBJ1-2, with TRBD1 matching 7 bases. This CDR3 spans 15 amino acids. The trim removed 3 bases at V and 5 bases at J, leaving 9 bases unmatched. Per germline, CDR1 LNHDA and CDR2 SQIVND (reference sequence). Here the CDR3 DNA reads TGTGCCAGTAGTATTTGGGGACAGATCAATTATGGCTACACCTTC. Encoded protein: CASSIWGQINYGYTF.

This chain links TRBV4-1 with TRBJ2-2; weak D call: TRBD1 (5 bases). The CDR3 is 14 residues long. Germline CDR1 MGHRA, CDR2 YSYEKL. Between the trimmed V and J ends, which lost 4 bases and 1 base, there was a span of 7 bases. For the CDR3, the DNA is TGCGCCAGCAGCCGCGGACAGAACACCGGGGAGCTGTTTTTT. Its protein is CASSRGQNTGELFF.